One and the same sample provided the 32 T cell receptor beta chains below, sequenced in a study of cytotoxic CD8 clonotypes in ibrutinib-treated CLL. Profiling relied on immunoSEQ multiplex PCR, and the TCRdb table lists in-frame clones only, not all of them. The data hold over 110,000 clones, with around 93% observed a single time. The material was PBMCs, obtained after 12 months of ibrutinib treatment. All receptors come from a human donor with chronic lymphocytic leukemia.

CDR3 sequence reads: CASSHPSGSPDEKLFF. In nucleotides, the CDR3 is TGCGCCAGCAGCCACCCTTCGGGCTCGCCGGATGAAAAACTGTTTTTT. This rearrangement joins TRBV4-1 to TRBJ1-4; D gene ambiguous. CDR1 MGHRA and CDR2 YSYEKL come from the germline V gene. The CDR3 contains 16 residues. V was cut by 3 bases and J by 6 bases, with 17 bases left in between.

The chain links TRBV12-5 to TRBJ2-1; 7 bases map to TRBD1. CDR1 and CDR2 (germline): LGHNT, FRNRAP. This CDR3 is built from 15 residues. V dropped 3 bases and J dropped 5; count of bases not matched to a gene: 7. The CDR3, as DNA: TGTGCTAGTGGTTTCGGACAGGTGGGGAACAATGAGCAGTTCTTC. Protein product: CASGFGQVGNNEQFF.

The gene calls are TRBV2 and TRBJ2-7, with 8 bases lining up with TRBD2. The CDR3 consists of 15 residues. V trimming: 8 bases; J trimming: 2 bases; junction bases outside the gene matches: 11. CDR1 is SNHLY, CDR2 FYNNEI, per germline. CDR3 sequence (DNA): TGTGCCAGCGACTGGCGAGCGGGAGTCGCCTACGAGCAGTACTTC. Protein: CASDWRAGVAYEQYF.

The chain carries TRBV7-2 and TRBJ2-3; no clear D gene. This CDR3 is built from 12 residues. Germline loops: CDR1 SGHTA, CDR2 FQGNSA. Trimming pared 5 bases from V and 8 bases from J, leaving 11 bases between. CDR3 sequence (DNA): TGTGCCAGCAGCCCTACCTGGAGTACGCAGTATTTT. Residues: CASSPTWSTQYF.

The chain recombines TRBV7-6 with TRBJ2-1; TRBD2 matches 13 bases. The germline gives CDR1 SGHVS, CDR2 FNYEAQ. V was clipped by 1 base and J by 3 bases; unmatched bases: 3. The CDR3 consists of 17 residues. The CDR3 protein is CASSLGGTSGVYNEQFF. The CDR3 coding sequence is TGTGCCAGCAGCTTAGGGGGGACTAGCGGGGTCTACAATGAGCAGTTCTTC.

J is TRBJ1-5 and V is TRBV21-1; the D segment call TRBD1 is taken from the table without a DNA check. TRBV21-1 is noted as a pseudogene. CDR3 size: 16 residues. CDR3 sequence reads: CASSKSEGESNQPQHF. CDR3 DNA sequence: TGTGCCAGCAGCAAGAGTGAGGGGGAGAGCAATCAGCCCCAGCATTTT.

The chain employs TRBV19 and TRBJ2-3; D perhaps matches TRBD2 (6 bases). CDR3 size: 17 residues. V gave up 0 bases and J gave up 0 bases, with 13 bases separating them. CDR1 and CDR2 (germline): LNHDA, SQIVND (reference sequence). DNA for the CDR3: TGTGCCAGTAGTATAGAGGGGGGACGCTCTAGCACAGATACGCAGTATTTT. It is translated as CASSIEGGRSSTDTQYF.

This clone has a single count. CDR3 bases: TGTGCCAGCAGAATCGGAGGAAGCCAGGAGACCCAGTACTTC. Its protein product is CASRIGGSQETQYF. The V gene is TRBV7-9, the J gene TRBJ2-5; D might be TRBD2 (5 bases). Germline V gene lookup returns CDR1 SEHNR and CDR2 FQNEAQ (reference sequence). V shed 6 bases and J shed 5 bases, with 16 bases lying between them. The CDR3 contains 14 residues.

The J gene is TRBJ2-7, the V gene TRBV19; TRBD2 matches 7 bases. V lost 1 base, J lost 2 bases, and 5 bases stayed unmatched. The CDR3 consists of 15 residues. CDR1 is LNHDA, CDR2 SQIVND, per germline (reference sequence). The CDR3 sequence is CASSIVSGDPYEQYF. CDR3 nucleotides: TGTGCCAGTAGTATAGTAAGCGGGGATCCCTACGAGCAGTACTTC.

This clone was seen a few times. The rearrangement joins TRBV18 to TRBJ1-1; 8 bases align to TRBD1. This CDR3 spans 16 amino acids. With V trimmed by 2 bases and J by 1 base, 6 bases remained unmatched. Germline V gene data show CDR1 as KGHSH and CDR2 as LQKENI. The CDR3 is CASSPVSGTGNTEAFF. In DNA, the CDR3 is TGTGCCAGCTCACCAGTGTCTGGGACAGGGAACACTGAAGCTTTCTTT.

The chain links TRBV5-1 to TRBJ2-5; 7 nucleotides agree with TRBD1. The CDR3 is 13 residues long. After removal of 2 bases from V and 4 bases from J, the junction contained 2 bases not matched to a gene. Germline values: CDR1 SGHRS, CDR2 YFSETQ. CDR3 residues: CASSLGGSETQYF. For the CDR3, the DNA is TGCGCCAGCAGCTTAGGGGGCTCAGAGACCCAGTACTTC.

The chain employs TRBV6-6 and TRBJ2-7; D may be TRBD1 (7 bases). The germline CDR1 and CDR2 sequences are MNHNY and SVGAGI (reference sequence). The CDR3 is 15 residues long. Trimming stripped 3 bases from V and 5 bases from J, with 17 bases between. The CDR3 bases are TGTGCCAGCAGTTATTCTCAGGGGGGTCGGGACGAGCAGTACTTC. Residues: CASSYSQGGRDEQYF.

J is TRBJ2-3 and V is TRBV2; D ambiguous. V was trimmed by 3 bases and J by 0 bases, leaving 13 bases between them. CDR3 length equals 16 residues. Germline V gene data show CDR1 as SNHLY and CDR2 as FYNNEI. The DNA of the CDR3 is TGTGCCAGCAGTGATCCGGGCGGTTCGAGCACAGATACGCAGTATTTT. Amino acids: CASSDPGGSSTDTQYF.

This clone was observed once. The chain employs TRBV19 and TRBJ2-1; D may be TRBD1 (6 bases). Germline V gene data show CDR1 as LNHDA and CDR2 as SQIVND (reference sequence). The CDR3 has 15 residues. With 3 bases removed from V and 5 bases from J, the gap between germline ends came to 14 bases. The CDR3, as DNA: TGTGCCAGTAGTATCTGGGGGCCTCGCGACAATGAGCAGTTCTTC. It codes for CASSIWGPRDNEQFF.

This chain uses TRBV7-2 with TRBJ2-5, with D perhaps matching TRBD2 (6 bases). The CDR3 covers 16 residues. V shed 1 base and J shed 5 bases, with 17 bases lying between them. Germline V gives CDR1 SGHTA, CDR2 FQGNSA. The CDR3 DNA follows: TGTGCCAGCAGCTTAGAAGGGACTGATTGGTTTGAGACCCAGTACTTC. Protein product: CASSLEGTDWFETQYF.

The chain has TRBV9 and TRBJ2-1; 7 nucleotides line up with TRBD1. This CDR3 has 14 amino acids. Germline assignment: CDR1 SGDLS and CDR2 YYNGEE. J gave up 8 bases and V 4 bases, and 9 bases lay outside the gene matches. The CDR3 here is CASSLSTGFDEQFF. The CDR3 DNA is TGTGCCAGCAGCCTCTCGACAGGGTTCGATGAGCAGTTCTTC.

The chain carries TRBV19 and TRBJ2-7, with no clear D. The CDR3 is 13 amino acids. Trimming removed 5 bases from V and 7 bases from J, with 15 bases in between. Per the germline V gene, CDR1 is LNHDA and CDR2 is SQIVND (reference sequence). This chain's CDR3 is CASSPPYSEEQYF. CDR3 sequence (DNA): TGTGCCAGTAGTCCACCTTATTCCGAAGAGCAGTACTTC.

This sequence joins TRBV27 and TRBJ2-7, with TRBD2 matching over 12 bases. The trim removed 6 bases at V and 6 bases at J, leaving 6 bases unmatched. The CDR3 covers 14 residues. Germline values: CDR1 MNHEY, CDR2 SMNVEV (reference sequence). The CDR3 DNA reads TGTGCCAGCAGGCTAGCGGGAGGGCCGAGCGAGCAGTACTTC. Protein: CASRLAGGPSEQYF.

This chain joins TRBV13 and TRBJ2-5; D is possibly TRBD2 (6 bases). The CDR3 runs to 14 residues. The germline CDR1 and CDR2 sequences are PRHDT and FYEKMQ (reference sequence). Deletions cut 1 base from V and 1 base from J, with 7 bases between. The CDR3 loop is CASSLVGGQETQYF. CDR3 nucleotides: TGTGCCAGCAGCTTAGTGGGGGGCCAAGAGACCCAGTACTTC.

The chain carries TRBV28 and TRBJ1-2; 8 nucleotides match TRBD1. CDR1 is MDHEN and CDR2 is SYDVKM in the germline V gene. This CDR3 is built from 14 residues. V dropped 3 bases and J dropped 5; count of bases not matched to a gene: 5. The CDR3 DNA reads TGTGCCAGCAGTTTGTCAGGGGGCGCGTATGGCTACACCTTC. It is translated as CASSLSGGAYGYTF.

This chain connects TRBV9 to TRBJ2-1; D may be TRBD1 or TRBD2 (6 bases each). Trimming took off 4 bases at V and 1 base at J, with 18 bases between the two ends. This CDR3 region has 17 residues. The germline CDR1 and CDR2 sequences are SGDLS and YYNGEE. The CDR3 nucleotides read TGTGCCAGCAGCCAATCTACGGGGGCGGGGTCCTACAATGAGCAGTTCTTC. It is translated as CASSQSTGAGSYNEQFF.

This clone was picked up a small number of times. Other DNA variants within this sample encode the same CDR3. The J gene is TRBJ2-7, the V gene TRBV28; D is unclear. The CDR3 spans 11 residues. The V gene lost 6 bases and the J gene lost 1 base, with 4 bases spanning the gap. Germline V gene lookup returns CDR1 MDHEN and CDR2 SYDVKM. CDR3 DNA: TGTGCCAGCAGGGGGTCCTACGAGCAGTACTTC. This codes for CASRGSYEQYF.

V gene TRBV2 combines with J gene TRBJ2-3, with TRBD1 identical over 8 bases. This CDR3 region has 14 residues. CDR1 is SNHLY, CDR2 FYNNEI, per germline. Trimming cost V 10 bases and J 0 bases; bases outside gene matches: 6. CDR3 amino acids: CAKRGQASTDTQYF. As DNA, the CDR3 is TGTGCCAAACGGGGACAGGCTAGCACAGATACGCAGTATTTT.

The J gene is TRBJ2-1, the V gene TRBV9; the match to TRBD2 covers 13 bases. Per germline, CDR1 SGDLS and CDR2 YYNGEE. V shed 3 bases, J shed 7 bases, and the junction held 4 bases outside the gene matches. The CDR3 extends over 15 amino acids. CDR3 sequence (DNA): TGTGCCAGCAGCGCTGGACTAGCGGGAGCTAATGAGCAGTTCTTC. It codes for CASSAGLAGANEQFF.

The V and J genes are TRBV5-1 and TRBJ1-5, with D possibly matching TRBD1 (5 bases). Trimming took off 7 bases at V and 3 bases at J, with 17 bases between the two ends. Germline V CDR1 and CDR2: SGHRS, YFSETQ. This CDR3 spans 15 amino acids. CDR3 in DNA: TGCGCCAGCGGGGCCGGGACGGCACACAATCAGCCCCAGCATTTT. Amino acid sequence: CASGAGTAHNQPQHF.

The chain links TRBV27 to TRBJ2-1; D is tentatively TRBD1 or TRBD2 (5 bases each). V was pared by 5 bases and J by 3 bases, with 8 bases between. CDR3 length equals 13 residues. Germline values: CDR1 MNHEY, CDR2 SMNVEV (reference sequence). CDR3 DNA sequence: TGTGCCAGCAGTCGGGACCTCTACAATGAGCAGTTCTTC. It translates to CASSRDLYNEQFF.

V and J are TRBV11-2 and TRBJ1-1; D is unresolved. The length of the CDR3 is 12 residues. Germline V gives CDR1 SGHAT, CDR2 FQNNGV. Trimming took off 2 bases at V and 3 bases at J, with 4 bases between the two ends. The CDR3 coding sequence is TGTGCCAGCAGCTTACTCTACACTGAAGCTTTCTTT. It specifies CASSLLYTEAFF.

The chain employs TRBV6-6 and TRBJ1-5, with D maybe TRBD1 (5 bases). This CDR3 contains 12 residues. Germline V gives CDR1 MNHNY, CDR2 SVGAGI (reference sequence). V lost 7 bases and J lost 5, with 9 bases in between. CDR3 nucleotides: TGTGCCAGCAAAAGGGGTGATCAGCCCCAGCATTTT. Its protein product is CASKRGDQPQHF.

V is TRBV11-3 and J is TRBJ2-1; 12 positions match TRBD1. This CDR3 has 14 residues. Trimming removed 5 bases from V and 9 bases from J; junction bases left unmatched: 5. Germline lookup yields CDR1 SGHNT and CDR2 YENEEA. DNA of the CDR3: TGTGCCAGCAGCCCCCGGGACAGGGGGCTTGAGCAGTTCTTC. Translated, it gives CASSPRDRGLEQFF. The entire variable domain, with the rest obtained from reference TRBV11-3 and TRBJ2-1, is as follows: EAGVVQSPRYKIIEKKQPVAFWCNPISGHNTLYWYLQNLGQGPELLIRYENEEAVDDSQLPKDRFSAERLKGVDSTLKIQPAELGDSAVYLCASSPRDRGLEQFFGPGTRLTVL.

The chain joins TRBV28 to TRBJ1-4; D is unresolved. The germline V gene encodes CDR1 MDHEN and CDR2 SYDVKM. CDR3 length equals 12 residues. Trimming stripped 6 bases from V and 8 bases from J, with 10 bases between. CDR3 amino acids: CASREEQEKLFF. The CDR3 DNA is TGTGCCAGCAGGGAAGAACAAGAAAAACTGTTTTTT.

The V and J genes are TRBV18 and TRBJ1-1; D perhaps matches TRBD1 (6 bases). The germline V gene has CDR1 KGHSH and CDR2 LQKENI. The germline V and J ends were trimmed by 4 bases and 5 bases, with 14 bases remaining between them. The CDR3 has 14 amino acids. CDR3 residues: CASSRSQGQTEAFF. The DNA for the CDR3 is TGTGCCAGCTCACGAAGTCAGGGGCAAACTGAAGCTTTCTTT. The variable domain in full, with the rest retrieved from reference TRBV18 and TRBJ1-1, is NAGVMQNPRHLVRRRGQEARLRCSPMKGHSHVYWYRQLPEEGLKFMVYLQKENIIDESGMPKERFSAEFPKEGPSILRIQQVVRGDSAAYFCASSRSQGQTEAFFGQGTRLTVV.

The DNA of the CDR3 is TGTGCCAGCAGTCAGGTTGGGAAAAAAGACAGGAGCGGATACAATGAGCAGTTCTTC. It codes for CASSQVGKKDRSGYNEQFF. V is TRBV27 and J is TRBJ2-1, with D possibly TRBD1 on 6 matching bases. The CDR3 runs to 19 residues. Trimming left V 5 bases short and J 4 bases short, with 27 bases between. The germline gives CDR1 MNHEY, CDR2 SMNVEV (reference sequence).